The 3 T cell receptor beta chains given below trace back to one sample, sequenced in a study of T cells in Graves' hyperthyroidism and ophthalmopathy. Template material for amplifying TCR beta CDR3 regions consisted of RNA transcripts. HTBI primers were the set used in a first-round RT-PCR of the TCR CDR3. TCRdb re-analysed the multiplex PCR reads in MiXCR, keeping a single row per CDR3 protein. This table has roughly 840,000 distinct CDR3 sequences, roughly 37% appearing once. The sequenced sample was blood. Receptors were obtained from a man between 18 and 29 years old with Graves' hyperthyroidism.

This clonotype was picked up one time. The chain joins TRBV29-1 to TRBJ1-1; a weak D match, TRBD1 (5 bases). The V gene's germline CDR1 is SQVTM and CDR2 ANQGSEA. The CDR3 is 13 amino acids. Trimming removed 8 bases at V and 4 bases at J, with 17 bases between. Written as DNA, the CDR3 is TGCAGCAGCCAAGACAGAGGGGCCACTGAAGCTTTCTTT. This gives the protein CSSQDRGATEAFF.

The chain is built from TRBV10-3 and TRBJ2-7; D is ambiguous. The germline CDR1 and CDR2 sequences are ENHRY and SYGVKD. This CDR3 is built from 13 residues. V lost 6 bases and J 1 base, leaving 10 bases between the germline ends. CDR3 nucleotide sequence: TGTGCCATCAGCCAACCACCTTCCTACGAGCAGTACTTC. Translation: CAISQPPSYEQYF.

Written as DNA, the CDR3 is TGCGCCAGCAGCTTGGTTAATTTAGGGGAGACCCAGTACTTC. Protein: CASSLVNLGETQYF. The chain has TRBV5-1 and TRBJ2-5; no reliable D call. CDR1 and CDR2 from the germline V gene are SGHRS and YFSETQ. CDR3 size: 14 residues. Trimming removed 0 bases from V and 5 bases from J, with 11 bases in between.